A selection of T cell receptor beta chains follows, all from one sample in a study of response to subunit inactivated influenza vaccine. TCRdb used MiXCR to reprocess the RT-PCR reads, holding one entry per CDR3 protein. The sample lists 700,000 to 900,000 distinct CDR3 sequences; 21% were seen once. This specimen consisted of PBMCs from blood, obtained around 5 days after vaccination. The origin of the receptors is a man in his fifties who received an inactivated influenza vaccine. CDR3s leave out the opening cysteine and the closing phenylalanine or tryptophan. Clone size, where shown, is once, few, many, or a class for clones that have expanded.

size,V,CDR3
.,TRBV10-3,AIADPGLAGGLYQETQY
few,TRBV15,ATSRDPFSGSYNEQF
.,TRBV5-6,ASSLATGATF
.,TRBV6-5,ASSSGLAASETQY
few,TRBV2,ASSEFREETPY
few,TRBV5-1,ASSRRTHQETQY
.,TRBV12-3/TRBV12-4,ASSLGSRAFYEQY
many,TRBV12-3/TRBV12-4,ASSLPGQGAYEQY
many,TRBV7-6,ASSLGDPGRGYT
.,TRBV10-3,AIRKTGGTMNTEAF
many,TRBV24-1,ATSDTGGTDTQY
.,TRBV7-9,ASTNGGRGNTEAF
.,TRBV12-3/TRBV12-4,ASSFRGLGEKLF
many,TRBV12-3/TRBV12-4,ASSLDLGFDEQF
few,TRBV7-2,ASSLGRDFEAF
many,TRBV10-3,AISDGTGGAVDTQY
few,TRBV3-1,ASSQDLVKASSYNSPLH
few,TRBV20-1,SARDGDNQETQY
.,TRBV7-6,ASSLGSYLARDTQY
.,TRBV5-6,ASSCGPRKNYDYNEQF
.,TRBV4-2,ASSQDAWTVYNEQF
few,TRBV6-2/TRBV6-3,ASSPTWGGSSYEQY
few,TRBV12-3/TRBV12-4,ASSSLLWDRGYEQY
.,TRBV2,ASSLIPPGLSSYEQY
.,TRBV28,ASSPVGTGHNSPLH
.,TRBV4-1,ASSQKDSARLTDTQY
.,TRBV7-2,ASSSHREETQY
.,TRBV30,AWSIGLAGGDEQF